This T cell receptor beta chain was observed in a study of a mutant IDH1 vaccine in newly diagnosed glioma. In the study overall: First vaccine doses came 4-6 weeks after radiotherapy alone, or with temozolomide cycles. It was radiotherapy, temozolomide, or both that patients received previously, with most receiving both. Of treated patients, approximately 60% were men and about 38% women, averaging around 44 years.

Time point in this sample: week 11, during vaccination. Every vaccination contained 300 ug of the mutant IDH1 20-mer peptide and was paired with topical imiquimod. On this clone itself: The antigen remains undetermined.

Repertoires were generated with immunoSEQ multiplex PCR, while TCRdb's copy carries only in-frame clones and drops some. Among tens of thousands of clones, 80% were seen once, and the ten largest hold 5.9%. The TCR originated in a man aged 50-60 years with glioma. The sequencing used PBMCs, collected from a glioma patient whose treatment included an IDH1 peptide vaccine.

As DNA, the CDR3 is TGTGCCAGCAGAACCGACGACCCTGAAGCTTTCTTT. Amino acid sequence: CASRTDDPEAFF. The J gene is TRBJ1-1, the V gene TRBV6-6; no definite D call. There are 12 residues in the CDR3. CDR1 and CDR2 from the germline V gene are MNHNY and SVGAGI (reference sequence). V was pared by 6 bases and J by 6 bases, with 11 bases between.